Listed below are T cell receptor beta chains from one sample, sequenced in a study of T cells in Graves' hyperthyroidism and ophthalmopathy. A single record per CDR3 protein comes from TCRdb applying MiXCR to the multiplex PCR reads. Here the sample spans over 700,000 distinct CDR3 sequences, around a sixth being singletons. Sequenced: blood. All receptors derive from a woman aged 45-65 years with Graves' hyperthyroidism that later progressed to Graves' ophthalmopathy. The CDR3 runs from the conserved cysteine through the conserved F or W.

v_call,cdr3_aa
TRBV7-4,CASSLGGVDIQYF
TRBV7-9,CASSPTIRSSTDTQYF
TRBV20-1,CSAGTGLNIQYF
TRBV7-8,CASSLGRDTLRGYGYTF
TRBV7-8,CASSKPGQAGLEKLFF
TRBV20-1,CSALQGSNEKLFF
TRBV3-1,CASSHGTGDREQFF
TRBV25-1,CASSAPAVGYSPLHF
TRBV5-1,CASSVAGGPETQYF
TRBV20-1,CSAPDINEAFF
TRBV20-1,CSARPLQGATGELFF
TRBV3-1,CASSPPGGSYNEQFF
TRBV29-1,CSGAGLRPEETQYF
TRBV6-1,CASRSRQGKPQHF
TRBV6-2/TRBV6-3,CASRVPGLAGGGADTQYF
TRBV6-1,CASRGTGVREQYF
TRBV18,CASSSGPGYTF
TRBV5-1,CASSFLAGASYNEQFF
TRBV20-1,CSARDLAAGETQYF
TRBV4-1,CASSQDRKGQETQYF
TRBV27,CATLPGTSGHTDTQYF
TRBV10-1,CASSEREGTDTEAFF
TRBV20-1,CSATTGDTEAFF
TRBV6-1,CASRTGTGLHEQYF
TRBV6-2/TRBV6-3,CASLSGAGYTF